This T cell receptor beta chain was sequenced during a study of cytomegalovirus exposure and HLA in healthy donors (dated by TCRdb to 2016 to 2017). Regarding the study in general: In an earlier analysis of under 750 of the donors, about 270 Gb of sequence data and 117 million unique TCR beta sequences from about 179 million T cells were reported. Approximately 300 gigabases of sequencing data and around 90 million unique TCR sequences made up an early release that covered approximately 620 HLA-typed donors. Among the roughly 390 genotyped donors, under 90% belonged to the genetic ancestry cluster associated with self-reported Caucasian donors. The aim of the study was to test whether cataloging public T cell receptors could identify signatures of past pathogen exposure. The study profiled the T cell repertoires of about 720 subjects by immunosequencing and related them to cytomegalovirus serostatus. In addition to the first cohort of around 670 subjects, a separate validation cohort of 100 to 150 different subjects was used. To predict cytomegalovirus infection status, the study brought together high-throughput TCR immunosequencing, statistical association of individual TCRs with disease status, and machine learning. To study patterns of TCR occurrence, a later analysis re-analyzed previously published TCR beta repertoires from under 750 donors and added high-resolution HLA genotyping. The later analysis used no new phenotypic data to find candidate immune exposures, relying instead on TCR beta sequences and their occurrence across donors. To decide whether each TCR beta V gene segment behaved as functional or pseudogenic, an earlier analysis of some 600 of the donors relied on high-throughput TCR beta sequencing. Donor age, sex, ethnicity and CMV serostatus were collected together with the repertoire data. In a later genetic analysis, genome-wide SNP genotypes for about three fifths of the roughly 670 donors were used, and that subset was treated as a discovery cohort. All discovery cohort repertoires had been generated using a single sequencing platform. HLA typing covered class I and class II loci at four-digit resolution. Typing coverage differed by locus: A, B, C, DRB1 and DQB1 were typed in roughly 620-640 donors, DQA1 in 500 to 550, DPA1 in some 600, and DPB1 in roughly 470. A few DR-DQ haplotypes were treated as single units for association and clustering because of strong linkage in the cohort. Among 350 to 400 genotyped donors of the cohort, an average of roughly 240,000 unique TCR beta nucleotide sequences were sequenced per donor, about a sixth of them non-productive.

Concerning this clone itself: Its antigen target is currently unknown. No base quality information exists; no much larger clone differs at one position.

Relative to germline, V is 0 bases shorter and J is 2 bases shorter, with 8 bases between their ends. Via the germline V gene, CDR1 is SGHDT and CDR2 YYEEEE. From cysteine to phenylalanine, the CDR3 is 15 amino acids long. Only the CDR3 portion is preserved as DNA: 45 bases, with reading frame beginning at the first base. The cohort comprised approximately 700 healthy bone marrow donors. At the time of sampling, every cohort member was nominally healthy, though immune exposures that went unrecorded were likely present. The donor was CMV seropositive and was included in the group of 250 to 300 seropositive cohort members. A peripheral blood sample was provided by each donor, and peripheral blood mononuclear cells were used for TCR beta sequencing. Genomic DNA was extracted from the blood cell samples with the Qiagen DNeasy Blood Extraction Kit. Library generation was performed with the immunoSEQ multiplex PCR assay. For the multiplex PCR, a mixture combining 60 forward primers for TCR Vbeta segments and 13 reverse primers for TCR Jbeta segments was used. Amplification of the CDR3 region of rearranged TCR beta genes was performed with a multiplex PCR assay on genomic DNA. The Illumina HiSeq System was used to sequence the amplified TCR beta libraries as 87-base-pair reads. Per the source publication's procedure: A later analysis tallied around 87 million unique TCR beta chains across the 666 repertoires, and some 12 million of those chains were shared by two or more donors. Raw reads were error-corrected and collapsed into unique sequences with a nearest-neighbor algorithm that merged closely related sequences to remove PCR and sequencing errors. To assign V, D and J gene segments, CDR3 sequences were aligned to IMGT reference sequences. Each retained sequence needed at least a six-nucleotide match to both a V gene segment and a J gene segment. Rearrangements were called productive when the CDR3 lacked stop codons and stayed in frame with V and J; all others were non-productive. CDR3 was defined by IMGT convention, running from the second conserved V-encoded cysteine to the conserved J-encoded phenylalanine. The earlier analysis of some 600 of the donors excluded sequences that lacked an unambiguous match to a single V gene segment. An earlier analysis of a few hundred of the donors called V segments functional above 56.7% productive rearrangements and segregating when the between-donor standard deviation exceeded 5%. A statistical classification framework was developed to diagnose cytomegalovirus status using the catalog of TCR beta chain sequences. V and J gene assignment, in a later analysis, came from comparing TCR nucleotide sequences with IMGT/GENE-DB human TR gene sequences. The TCRdist pipeline was used in a later analysis to assign CDR3 sequences and most-parsimonious VDJ recombination scenarios. A later analysis defined each TCR beta chain by its CDR3 amino acid sequence plus V-gene family, and excluded reads lacking a unique V-gene family. To address suspected cross-contamination and a sequencing artifact, a later analysis removed a few hundred highly shared, low-generation-probability nucleotide sequences. A later analysis calculated a clonal expansion index for each public chain from normalized within-repertoire ranks of inferred template counts. Generation probabilities in a later analysis came from a VDJ recombination model fitted to out-of-frame rearrangements, and those results were checked against IGoR. Hypergeometric tests were used in a later analysis to score TCR-TCR, TCR-HLA and TCR-CMV co-occurrence, with a repertoire-size bias correction applied to the TCR pairs. False discovery rates were estimated in a later analysis by permuting HLA or CMV assignments 20 times. A later analysis grouped co-occurring TCRs with DBSCAN, adding TCRdist sequence similarity when clustering within HLA-allele-positive subsets. Repertoires with fewer than 30,000 or more than 120,000 public chains were left out of co-occurrence clustering, as were about five repertoires with anomalous nucleotide sharing. Here the immuneACCESS table is served through TCRdb, limited to in-frame sequences with V and J called. Missing clones are a known gap in these copies; in checked studies unresolved V genes cover under half, and the rest lacks a known reason. The V and J calls and clone size are taken from that table; D and trimming were inferred from the DNA. Across this sample there are 160,000 or so clones, with around four fifths seen only once. Clones ranked in the top ten supply around a tenth of the sample.

Results and caveats for the whole study, not just this receptor: CMV serostatus was the only immune exposure information available for the cohort. In vitro tests confirmed that three of the cytomegalovirus-associated TCR beta chains recognize cytomegalovirus antigens. Roughly uniform sequencing depth across donors was assumed in presence/absence analyses, although this assumption may not hold. V-gene and J-gene trimming of TCR beta chains was associated with a missense DCLRE1C variant in a later genetic analysis, and the association was replicated in an independent cohort. According to a later analysis, most CMV-associated TCR beta chains appeared to be HLA-restricted, and the HLA associations seemed to be driven largely by CMV exposure. A later analysis reported that several top co-occurrence clusters appeared linked to parvovirus B19, influenza, CMV and Epstein-Barr virus. A further reported finding was that TCR beta sequences accurately predicted the HLA-A and HLA-B alleles for most subjects in the first cohort. In a later analysis, about 17,000 TCR beta sequences were associated with specific HLA alleles at a false discovery rate of 0.05. Across donors, most TCR sequences were observed very rarely, whereas some public TCRs were present in many individuals. A later genetic analysis reported fewer N-insertions in productive TCRs among donors in an Asian-associated ancestry cluster than the roughly 700-donor mean. The authors suggested that the approach could potentially be generalized to other disease states and immunological phenotypes. Because HLA typing was unavailable for some donors at each locus, only the typed subset was used in association tests. The cohort was sequenced for TCR beta chains only, and without alpha or paired-chain data the features that could be detected were limited. The sequencing pipeline was judged likely to have produced a cluster of highly shared sequence variants as a technical artifact. Compared with equally common non-associated chains, HLA-associated TCR beta chains in a later analysis were more clonally expanded and had lower generation probabilities. In an earlier analysis of fewer than 700 of the donors, most TCR beta V segments appeared in productive rearrangements about 90% or about 30% of the time, broadly matching IMGT annotations. Assigning TCR associations to individual alleles was difficult when HLA alleles, especially DR and DQ, strongly co-occurred. Correlated functional status among segregating V segments might reflect linkage disequilibrium, but an unknown experimental factor could not be ruled out. In a later analysis, the rate of TCR association differed among HLA loci, with DRB1 alleles having the most associated TCRs and HLA-C alleles having the fewest. Some IMGT-functional V segments, including TRBV6-2 and TRBV6-3, could not be told apart with the 87-base-pair reads, so those segments were excluded. Cytomegalovirus status was reported to be diagnosed by the classifier with high specificity and sensitivity in both the original and validation cohorts. The study gave a list of around 170 TCR beta chains associated with cytomegalovirus. The earlier analysis of about 600 of the donors excluded fewer than 20 rarely observed V segments, including chromosome 9 orphons, because counts were too low.

The rearrangement joined TRBV5-6 to TRBJ2-2; D gene: possibly TRBD1, on 6 matching bases. This TCR derives from a man aged 18 to 29 in good health and CMV-seropositive. What was sequenced was PBMCs. The CDR3 reads CASSLGGQNTGELFF. The nucleotides read TGTGCCAGCAGCTTGGGGGGACAAAACACCGGGGAGCTGTTTTTT.